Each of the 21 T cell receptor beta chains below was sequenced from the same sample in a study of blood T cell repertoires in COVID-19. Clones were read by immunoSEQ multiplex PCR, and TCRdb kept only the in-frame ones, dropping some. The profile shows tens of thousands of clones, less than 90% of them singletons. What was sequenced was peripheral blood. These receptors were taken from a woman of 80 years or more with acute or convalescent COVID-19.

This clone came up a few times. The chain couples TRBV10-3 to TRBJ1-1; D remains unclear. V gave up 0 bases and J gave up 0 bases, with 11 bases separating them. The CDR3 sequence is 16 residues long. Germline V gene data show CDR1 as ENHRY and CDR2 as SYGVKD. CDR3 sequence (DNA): TGTGCCATCAGTGAGTCTTACAGACCGATGAACACTGAAGCTTTCTTT. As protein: CAISESYRPMNTEAFF.

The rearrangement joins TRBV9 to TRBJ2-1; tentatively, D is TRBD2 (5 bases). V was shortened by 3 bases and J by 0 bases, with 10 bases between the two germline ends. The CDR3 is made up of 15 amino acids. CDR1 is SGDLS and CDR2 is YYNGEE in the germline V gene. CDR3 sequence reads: CASSAEAASYNEQFF. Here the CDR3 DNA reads TGTGCCAGCAGCGCGGAGGCGGCCTCCTACAATGAGCAGTTCTTC.

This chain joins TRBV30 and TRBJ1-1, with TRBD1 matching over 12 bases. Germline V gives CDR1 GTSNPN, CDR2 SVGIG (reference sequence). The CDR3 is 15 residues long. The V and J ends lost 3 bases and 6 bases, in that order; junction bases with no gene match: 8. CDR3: CAWRATGQGASEAFF. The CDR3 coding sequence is TGTGCCTGGAGAGCCACGGGACAGGGGGCGTCTGAAGCTTTCTTT.

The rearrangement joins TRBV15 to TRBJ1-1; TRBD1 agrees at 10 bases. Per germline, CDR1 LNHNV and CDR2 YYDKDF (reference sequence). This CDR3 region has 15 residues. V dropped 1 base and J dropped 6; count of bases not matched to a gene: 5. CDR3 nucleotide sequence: TGTGCCACCAGCAGAGGACAGGGGGCTTCCTCTGAAGCTTTCTTT. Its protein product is CATSRGQGASSEAFF. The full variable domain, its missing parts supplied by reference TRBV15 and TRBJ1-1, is DAMVIQNPRYQVTQFGKPVTLSCSQTLNHNVMYWYQQKSSQAPKLLFHYYDKDFNNEADTPDNFQSRRPNTSFCFLDIRSPGLGDTAMYLCATSRGQGASSEAFFGQGTRLTVV.

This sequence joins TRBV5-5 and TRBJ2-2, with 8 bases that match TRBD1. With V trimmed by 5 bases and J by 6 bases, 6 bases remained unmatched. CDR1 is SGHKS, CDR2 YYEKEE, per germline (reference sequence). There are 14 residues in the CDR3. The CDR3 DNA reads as TGTGCCAGCAGTCTAGGACAGGGATCCGGGGAGCTGTTTTTT. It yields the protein CASSLGQGSGELFF.

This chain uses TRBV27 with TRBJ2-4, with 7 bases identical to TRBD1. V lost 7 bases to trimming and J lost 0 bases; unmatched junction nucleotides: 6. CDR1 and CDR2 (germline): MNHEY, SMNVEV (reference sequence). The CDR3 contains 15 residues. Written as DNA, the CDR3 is TGTGCCAGCACACCAGGGGGTTTAGCCAAAAACATTCAGTACTTC. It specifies CASTPGGLAKNIQYF.

The CDR3 loop reads CASSLRLAGDRPHETQYF. CDR3 DNA: TGTGCCAGTAGTCTCCGACTAGCGGGAGACCGACCACACGAGACCCAGTACTTC. The chain employs TRBV19 and TRBJ2-5, with 12 bases lining up with TRBD2. Germline V gene sequence: CDR1 LNHDA, CDR2 SQIVND (reference sequence). J gave up 5 bases and V 5 bases, and 15 bases lay outside the gene matches. The CDR3 length is 18 residues.

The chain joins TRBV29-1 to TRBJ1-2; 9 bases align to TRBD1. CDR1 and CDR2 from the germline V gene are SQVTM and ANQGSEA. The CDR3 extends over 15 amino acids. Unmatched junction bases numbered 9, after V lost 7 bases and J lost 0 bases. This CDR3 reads CSAAGTGSANYGYTF. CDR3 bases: TGCAGCGCTGCCGGGACAGGGTCGGCTAACTATGGCTACACCTTC.

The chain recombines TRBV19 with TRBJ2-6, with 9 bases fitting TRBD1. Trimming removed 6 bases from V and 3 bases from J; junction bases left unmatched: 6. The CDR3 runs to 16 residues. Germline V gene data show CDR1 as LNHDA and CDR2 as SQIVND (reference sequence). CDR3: CASSSGTGFGANVLTF. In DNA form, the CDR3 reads TGTGCCAGTAGCTCCGGGACAGGGTTTGGGGCCAACGTCCTGACTTTC.

CDR3 nucleotides: TGTGCCAGCAGTCTCGGACTAGCTCTTGAGCAGTTCTTC. Protein product: CASSLGLALEQFF. The chain recombines TRBV12-3 or TRBV12-4 with TRBJ2-1, with 8 bases identical to TRBD2. This CDR3 contains 13 residues. V lost 5 bases to trimming and J lost 9 bases; unmatched junction nucleotides: 6.

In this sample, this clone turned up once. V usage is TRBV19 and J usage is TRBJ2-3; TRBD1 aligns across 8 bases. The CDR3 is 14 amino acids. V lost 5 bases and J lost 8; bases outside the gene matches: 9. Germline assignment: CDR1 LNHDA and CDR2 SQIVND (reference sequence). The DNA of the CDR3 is TGTGCCAGTAGTCAGCGACAGGGGATAAGTACGCAGTATTTT. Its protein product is CASSQRQGISTQYF.

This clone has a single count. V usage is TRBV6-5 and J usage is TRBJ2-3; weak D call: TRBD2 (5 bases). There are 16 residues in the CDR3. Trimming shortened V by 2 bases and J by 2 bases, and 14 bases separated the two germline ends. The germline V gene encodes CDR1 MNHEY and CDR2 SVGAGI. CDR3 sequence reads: CASSYEGSLITDTQYF. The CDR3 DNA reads TGTGCCAGCAGTTACGAGGGCAGCCTCATCACAGATACGCAGTATTTT.

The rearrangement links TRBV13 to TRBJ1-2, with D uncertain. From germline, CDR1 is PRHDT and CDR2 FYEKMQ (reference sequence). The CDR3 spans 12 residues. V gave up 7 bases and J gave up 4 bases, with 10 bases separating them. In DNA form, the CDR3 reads TGTGCCAGCAAACCTCTCGGCTATGGCTACACCTTC. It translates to CASKPLGYGYTF.

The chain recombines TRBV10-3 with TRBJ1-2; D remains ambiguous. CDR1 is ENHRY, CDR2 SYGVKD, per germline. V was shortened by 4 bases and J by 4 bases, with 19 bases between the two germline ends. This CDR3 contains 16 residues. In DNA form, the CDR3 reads TGTGCCATCAGTGCCTCCGGAACCAAACAGAGCTATGGCTACACCTTC. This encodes CAISASGTKQSYGYTF.

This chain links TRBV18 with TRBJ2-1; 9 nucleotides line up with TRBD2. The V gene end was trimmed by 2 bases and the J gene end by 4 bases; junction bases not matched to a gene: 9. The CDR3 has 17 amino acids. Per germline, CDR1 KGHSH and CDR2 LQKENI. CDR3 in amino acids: CASSPDSAGGGYNEQFF. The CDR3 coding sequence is TGTGCCAGCTCACCAGACTCGGCGGGAGGGGGATACAATGAGCAGTTCTTC.

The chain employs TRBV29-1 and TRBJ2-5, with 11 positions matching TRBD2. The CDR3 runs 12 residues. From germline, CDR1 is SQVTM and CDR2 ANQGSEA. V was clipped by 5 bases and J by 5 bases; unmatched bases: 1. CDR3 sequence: CSVRLAGETQYF. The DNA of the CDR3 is TGCAGCGTTCGACTAGCGGGGGAGACCCAGTACTTC. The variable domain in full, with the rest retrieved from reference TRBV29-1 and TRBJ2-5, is SAVISQKPSRDICQRGTSLTIQCQVDSQVTMMFWYRQQPGQSLTLIATANQGSEATYESGFVIDKFPISRPNLTFSTLTVSNMSPEDSSIYLCSVRLAGETQYFGPGTRLLVL.

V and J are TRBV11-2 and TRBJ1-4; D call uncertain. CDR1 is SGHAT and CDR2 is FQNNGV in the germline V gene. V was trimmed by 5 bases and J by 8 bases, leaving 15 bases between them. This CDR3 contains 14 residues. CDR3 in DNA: TGTGCCAGCAGCCCCCCAGTCCAGGCCGAAAAACTGTTTTTT. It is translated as CASSPPVQAEKLFF.

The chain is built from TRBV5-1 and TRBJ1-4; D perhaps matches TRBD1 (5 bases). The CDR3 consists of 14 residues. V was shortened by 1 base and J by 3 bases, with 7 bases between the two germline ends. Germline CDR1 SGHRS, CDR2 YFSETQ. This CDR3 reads CASSLRGANEKLFF. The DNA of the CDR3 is TGCGCCAGCAGCTTGCGGGGGGCTAATGAAAAACTGTTTTTT. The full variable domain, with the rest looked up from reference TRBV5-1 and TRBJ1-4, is KAGVTQTPRYLIKTRGQQVTLSCSPISGHRSVSWYQQTPGQGLQFLFEYFSETQRNKGNFPGRFSGRQFSNSRSEMNVSTLELGDSALYLCASSLRGANEKLFFGSGTQLSVL.

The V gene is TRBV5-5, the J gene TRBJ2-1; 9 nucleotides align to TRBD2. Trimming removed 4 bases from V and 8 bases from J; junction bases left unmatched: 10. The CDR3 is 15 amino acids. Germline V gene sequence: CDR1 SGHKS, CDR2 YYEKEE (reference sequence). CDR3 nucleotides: TGTGCCAGCAGCCCGGCCGGGACTAGCTTCCATGAGCAGTTCTTC. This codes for CASSPAGTSFHEQFF.

CDR3 amino acids: CASPTTSGGAGELFF. The CDR3 nucleotides read TGTGCCAGTCCAACGACTAGCGGGGGGGCCGGGGAGCTGTTTTTT. The rearrangement joins TRBV6-5 to TRBJ2-2; the match to TRBD2 covers 14 bases. The CDR3 sequence is 15 residues long. CDR1 and CDR2 from the germline V gene are MNHEY and SVGAGI. V was clipped by 9 bases and J by 6 bases; unmatched bases: 6.

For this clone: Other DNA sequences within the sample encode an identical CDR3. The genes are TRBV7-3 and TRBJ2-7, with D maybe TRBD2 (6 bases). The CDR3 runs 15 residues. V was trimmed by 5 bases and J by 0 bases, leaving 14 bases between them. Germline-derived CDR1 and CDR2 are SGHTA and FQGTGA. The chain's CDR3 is CASSPGLGSSYEQYF. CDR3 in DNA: TGTGCCAGCAGCCCGGGACTGGGCAGCTCCTACGAGCAGTACTTC.